These 5 T cell receptor beta chains originate from one sample sequenced in a study of cytomegalovirus exposure and HLA in healthy donors. 60 Vbeta and 13 Jbeta primers were used in PCR. Profiling relied on immunoSEQ multiplex PCR, and the TCRdb table lists in-frame clones only, not all of them. Of under 200,000 clones in the sample, around 80% were seen once. Sequencing used PBMCs. Receptors originate from a human donor in good health.

The chain recombines TRBV23-1 with TRBJ1-3, with no clear D. TRBV23-1 carries the ORF label, with uncertain function. Trimming took 10 bases from V and 2 from J, leaving 18 bases between them. This CDR3 has 15 amino acids. The CDR3 loop reads CATRAGLLAGNTIYF. CDR3 DNA: TGCGCCACCCGGGCAGGACTCCTTGCTGGAAACACCATATATTTT.

This chain connects TRBV9 to TRBJ2-1; 9 bases match TRBD1. This CDR3 contains 14 residues. Germline-derived CDR1 and CDR2 are SGDLS and YYNGEE. Trimming removed 4 bases from V and 7 bases from J; junction bases left unmatched: 6. As DNA, the CDR3 is TGTGCCAGCAGCCCGGGACAGGGAGGGAATGAGCAGTTCTTC. It encodes CASSPGQGGNEQFF.

V usage is TRBV29-1 and J usage is TRBJ2-2; 12 bases line up with TRBD1. Germline lookup yields CDR1 SQVTM and CDR2 ANQGSEA. Unmatched junction bases numbered 7, after V lost 8 bases and J lost 9 bases. The CDR3 loop spans 13 amino acids. The DNA for the CDR3 is TGCAGCTTTAAGGGACAGGGGGCTTGGGAGCTGTTTTTT. This sequence encodes CSFKGQGAWELFF.

The chain joins TRBV27 to TRBJ1-6; maybe TRBD1 (5 bases). CDR1 and CDR2 (germline): MNHEY, SMNVEV (reference sequence). V gave up 6 bases and J gave up 7 bases, with 16 bases separating them. The CDR3 extends over 15 amino acids. This CDR3 is CASRSSGLLNSPLHF. CDR3 nucleotide sequence: TGTGCCAGCAGAAGCTCGGGACTACTAAATTCACCCCTCCACTTT.

The chain couples TRBV4-3 to TRBJ1-1; D may be TRBD1 (5 bases). Trimming took off 4 bases at V and 0 bases at J, with 12 bases between the two ends. This CDR3 comprises 15 residues. Germline-derived CDR1 and CDR2 are LGHNA and YSLEER. The CDR3 DNA sequence: TGCGCCAGCAGCCTGGGACTTGCCATGAACACTGAAGCTTTCTTT. Translating it yields CASSLGLAMNTEAFF.